A selection of T cell receptor beta chains follows, all from one sample in a study of blood T cell repertoires in COVID-19. Generated by immunoSEQ multiplex PCR, the TCRdb table keeps only in-frame clones and is missing some. The sample has about 90,000 clones, more than 85% seen once. Sequencing was done on a sample of peripheral blood. These receptors all stem from a human donor with active COVID-19. The donor label of this sample is uncertain. Each CDR3 is given with its conserved first and last residue. A D gene is named only where the DNA matches it firmly. Size is omitted from some rows. Given values are once, few, many or a class for expanded clones.

clone_size j_call d_call v_call cdr3_aa cdr3_nt
- TRBJ2-1 - TRBV5-1 CASSLAASSYNGQFF TGCGCCAGCAGCTTGGCGGCTAGCTCCTACAATGGGCAGTTCTTC
- TRBJ2-5 TRBD2 TRBV9 CASSVGNSGVVETQYF TGTGCCAGCAGCGTAGGGAATAGCGGGGTTGTAGAGACCCAGTACTTC
few TRBJ1-1 TRBD1 TRBV9 CASSNVDRGWTEAFF TGTGCCAGCAGCAACGTCGACAGGGGGTGGACTGAAGCTTTCTTT
once TRBJ1-3 - TRBV3-1/TRBV3-2 CASSRRRPSGNTIYF TGTGCCAGCAGCCGACGGAGACCAAGTGGAAACACCATATATTTT
- TRBJ1-3 - TRBV6-5 CASSPGDSGNTIYF TGTGCCAGCAGCCCGGGGGACTCTGGAAACACCATATATTTT
once TRBJ1-1 TRBD1 TRBV19 CASLRDRGSSWTEAFF TGTGCCTCTCTCCGGGACAGGGGGTCGTCGTGGACTGAAGCTTTCTTT
- TRBJ1-4 - TRBV7-6 CASSLTSPVTNEKLFF TGTGCCAGCAGCTTAACGTCGCCAGTAACTAATGAAAAACTGTTTTTT
- TRBJ2-2 - TRBV12-3/TRBV12-4 CASRYQNTGELFF TGTGCCAGCAGGTATCAGAATACCGGGGAGCTGTTTTTT
- TRBJ2-7 - TRBV7-2 CASSLDGGPYEQYF TGTGCCAGCAGCTTAGACGGGGGGCCCTACGAGCAGTACTTC
- TRBJ1-5 TRBD1 TRBV27 CASSLSTGVGQPQHF TGTGCCAGCAGTTTATCAACAGGGGTTGGTCAGCCCCAGCATTTT
- TRBJ2-7 - TRBV10-3 CAISESLQYYEQYF TGTGCCATCAGTGAGTCCTTACAGTACTACGAGCAGTACTTC
- TRBJ1-2 TRBD1 TRBV6-6 CASSYGGQGERYTF TGTGCCAGCAGTTACGGGGGACAGGGAGAACGCTACACCTTC
- TRBJ2-1 TRBD1 TRBV19 CASSIVYPGQGYNEQFF TGTGCCAGTAGTATAGTTTACCCGGGACAGGGATACAATGAGCAGTTCTTC
- TRBJ1-2 - TRBV27 CASSLLRDLLLGLGGYTF TGTGCCAGCAGTTTATTGAGGGATCTCCTTCTGGGATTGGGTGGCTACACCTTC
- TRBJ1-6 - TRBV7-9 CASSWGQGRSPLHF TGTGCCAGCAGCTGGGGGCAGGGTCGGTCACCCCTCCACTTT
- TRBJ2-5 TRBD2 TRBV7-8 CASSLVAGGQETQYF TGTGCCAGCAGCTTAGTAGCGGGGGGCCAGGAGACCCAGTACTTC
- TRBJ2-1 TRBD2 TRBV9 CASSVAASGGPNHEQFF TGTGCCAGCAGCGTAGCCGCTAGCGGGGGTCCTAACCATGAGCAGTTCTTC
- TRBJ2-5 TRBD2 TRBV9 CASNLAGQETQYF TGTGCCAGCAACCTAGCGGGGCAAGAGACCCAGTACTTC
- TRBJ2-5 - TRBV11-2 CASSIGSLETQYF TGTGCCAGCAGCATCGGGTCCCTAGAGACCCAGTACTTC
once TRBJ2-1 - TRBV29-1 CSVDPRGSYNEQFF TGCAGCGTTGACCCCCGGGGATCTTACAATGAGCAGTTCTTC
- TRBJ1-6 TRBD1 TRBV19 CASGQPGGTGGGRPLHF TGTGCCAGTGGTCAACCCGGCGGGACAGGGGGTGGGAGGCCCCTCCACTTT
- TRBJ1-2 - TRBV7-9 CASSPSAHPAYGYTF TGTGCCAGCAGCCCCTCTGCTCACCCCGCGTATGGCTACACCTTC
once TRBJ2-3 TRBD2 TRBV5-1 CASSFTSGGTDTQYF TGCGCCAGCAGCTTTACTAGCGGGGGGACAGATACGCAGTATTTT
- TRBJ2-1 - TRBV18 CASSPPGQYNEQFF TGTGCCAGCTCACCACCGGGCCAATACAATGAGCAGTTCTTC
- TRBJ2-7 - TRBV5-1 CASSLQSPGVHEQYF TGCGCCAGCAGCTTGCAGTCCCCCGGGGTTCACGAGCAGTACTTC
- TRBJ1-2 TRBD1 TRBV25-1 CASSGTGVYRYTF TGTGCCAGCAGTGGGACAGGGGTCTATCGCTACACCTTC
- TRBJ1-3 - TRBV4-3 CASSPRGGPLAGNTIYF TGCGCAAGCAGCCCCCGGGGGGGGCCTCTCGCTGGAAACACCATATATTTT
- TRBJ1-2 - TRBV3-1/TRBV3-2 CASSQEGSGERSDGYTF TGTGCCAGCAGCCAAGAGGGGTCAGGGGAAAGATCGGATGGCTACACCTTC
- TRBJ1-2 TRBD1 TRBV25-1 CASSELEGASTLYGYTF TGTGCCAGCAGTGAATTGGAGGGGGCGAGCACCCTCTATGGCTACACCTTC
- TRBJ2-5 TRBD1 TRBV2 CASSEDRGYQETQYF TGTGCCAGCAGTGAAGACAGGGGGTACCAAGAGACCCAGTACTTC
- TRBJ2-2 - TRBV19 CASTAKGVGPGELFF TGTGCCAGTACCGCGAAAGGGGTCGGGCCCGGGGAGCTGTTTTTT
- TRBJ2-1 - TRBV25-1 CASSTTGSRARNEQFF TGTGCCAGCAGTACTACAGGTAGCCGGGCGAGGAATGAGCAGTTCTTC
- TRBJ2-3 TRBD2 TRBV5-1 CASSPRLARTDTQYF TGCGCCAGCAGCCCACGACTAGCTCGCACAGATACGCAGTATTTT
- TRBJ1-1 - TRBV7-8 CASSFTGTEAFF TGTGCCAGCAGTTTCACAGGGACTGAAGCTTTCTTT
- TRBJ2-1 TRBD1 TRBV9 CASSVQGRQGMSEQFF TGTGCCAGCAGCGTCCAAGGGAGACAGGGGATGAGTGAGCAGTTCTTC
- TRBJ1-6 - TRBV6-1 CASSAWTQKGNSPLHF TGTGCCAGCAGTGCATGGACACAAAAGGGTAATTCACCCCTCCACTTT
- TRBJ1-5 - TRBV10-3 CAISESGNLAQHF TGTGCCATCAGTGAGTCTGGCAATCTGGCCCAGCATTTT
- TRBJ1-1 TRBD1 TRBV9 CASSATGGTEAFF TGTGCCAGCAGCGCCACAGGGGGCACTGAAGCTTTCTTT
- TRBJ2-3 TRBD2 TRBV11-2 CASSWGLAGVTDTQYF TGTGCCAGCAGCTGGGGACTAGCGGGGGTCACAGATACGCAGTATTTT
- TRBJ2-7 TRBD1 TRBV6-6 CASRRDRGSSYEQYF TGTGCCAGCAGAAGGGACAGGGGATCTTCGTACGAGCAGTACTTC
once TRBJ2-3 TRBD2 TRBV11-2 CASSSLTSGGDTDTQYF TGTGCCAGCAGCTCCCTGACTAGCGGGGGGGACACAGATACGCAGTATTTT
- TRBJ1-2 - TRBV10-3 CAISESRTTNYGYTF TGTGCCATCAGTGAGTCAAGGACAACTAACTATGGCTACACCTTC
- TRBJ2-2 - TRBV3-1/TRBV3-2 CASSYGIGAGELFF TGTGCCAGCAGCTACGGGATCGGGGCCGGGGAGCTGTTTTTT
- TRBJ2-1 TRBD1 TRBV28 CAGSTGALAYNEQFF TGTGCCGGGTCGACAGGGGCCCTTGCTTACAATGAGCAGTTCTTC
- TRBJ2-7 TRBD1 TRBV19 CASSGDREDYYEQYF TGTGCCAGTAGTGGGGACAGGGAAGACTACTACGAGCAGTACTTC
- TRBJ2-1 TRBD2 TRBV2 CASSAQEGNFWTSGVEGEQFF TGTGCCAGCAGTGCCCAAGAGGGAAACTTTTGGACTAGCGGGGTTGAGGGTGAGCAGTTCTTC
- TRBJ2-3 - TRBV5-8 CASSFRGGTDTQYF TGTGCCAGCAGCTTTAGAGGCGGGACAGATACGCAGTATTTT
- TRBJ2-2 TRBD1 TRBV5-1 CASSSAPFDRGDLGTGELFF TGCGCCAGCAGCTCGGCTCCCTTTGACAGGGGAGATCTCGGGACCGGGGAGCTGTTTTTT